Below are 2 T cell receptor beta chains sequenced from a single sample in a study of T-cell reconstitution after alpha-beta-depleted transplantation in children. Unique molecular identifiers were incorporated when the TCRbeta library was constructed. TCRdb analysed the PCR reads with MiXCR anew, one entry per CDR3 protein. The sample yields fewer than 700,000 distinct CDR3 sequences, 20% to 25% seen once. The starting material was PBMCs, mostly from graft donor cells, obtained 360 days after TCRalphabeta/CD19-depleted stem cell transplant. Receptors were obtained from a boy under two years old who had a stem cell transplant for acute myeloid leukemia, so the T cells may come from the graft donor.

This clonotype was detected ten times or more. The J gene is TRBJ2-3, the V gene TRBV14; 9 bases align to TRBD2. The CDR3 consists of 16 residues. The V gene's germline CDR1 is SGHDN and CDR2 FVKESK. The trim removed 3 bases at V and 7 bases at J, leaving 11 bases unmatched. CDR3 nucleotide sequence: TGTGCCAGCAGCCAGCTAGCGGGGTATGGTCGAAATACGCAGTATTTT. Translation gives CASSQLAGYGRNTQYF.

There are a few counts of this clonotype. The chain links TRBV20-1 to TRBJ1-5; D might be TRBD1 (6 bases). Germline CDR1 and CDR2: DFQATT and SNEGSKA (reference sequence). Trimming took 1 base from V and 0 from J, leaving 13 bases between them. This CDR3 comprises 16 residues. DNA for the CDR3: TGCAGTGCTAGAGTCGGGACACCTTATAGCAATCAGCCCCAGCATTTT. Translation gives CSARVGTPYSNQPQHF.